The source of this T cell receptor (beta chain) is a study of T cells in women clearing cervical HPV infection. Study overall: Blood came at first lesion visit for cases, post-clearance for controls. HLA type stays a possible confounder, typing being limited.

Here immunoSEQ multiplex PCR was the method, and the copy in TCRdb shows in-frame clones only, minus some. The table for this sample gives approximately 12,000 clones. Regarding this clone: Its antigen is unidentified. The CDR3 goes on 3 residues after the read ends, and that part is filled in from the germline J gene.

Findings and caveats of the study: Associations may precede or follow infection; HPV-specific or memory T cells were not isolated.

Germline lookup yields CDR1 SNHLY and CDR2 FYNNEI. The length of the CDR3 is 15 residues. The V segment lost 1 base and the J segment 2 bases; nucleotides outside the gene matches: 1. Prevalent HPV16 infections were excluded; only incident single HPV16 infections included. The rearrangement links TRBV2 to TRBJ2-2; TRBD1 matches 7 bases. The sequenced sample was blood buffy coat. This clonotype was sampled from a woman aged 18 to 75 with a cervical HPV16 infection that either progressed to CIN3+ or cleared (not recorded which). The chain's CDR3 is CASSEDRGNTGELFF. The part of the CDR3 DNA that was read is TGTGCCAGCAGTGAAGACAGGGGTAACACCGGGGAG.